The 17 T cell receptor beta chains below were found in one sample sequenced in a study of shared clonotypes between healthy human individuals. Only in-frame clones appear in the TCRdb table, and some are missing; sequencing was by immunoSEQ multiplex PCR. The profile covers around 500,000 clones, with 75% to 85% appearing a single time and around 13% taken by the ten largest. Sequences were obtained from PBMCs. Receptors originate from a woman in her forties in good health. Some clones in this sample may be carry-over from other donors' samples.

This chain uses TRBV4-2 with TRBJ2-7; a weak D match, TRBD1 (6 bases). Deletions cut 5 bases from V and 4 bases from J, with 18 bases between. This CDR3 has 15 residues. Germline CDR1 is LGHNA and CDR2 is YNFKEQ. CDR3 coding DNA: TGTGCCAGCAGCACTGCTTTGGACAGTCTATACGAGCAGTACTTC. This codes for CASSTALDSLYEQYF.

The chain uses TRBV7-6 and TRBJ2-1; TRBD1 matches 8 bases. V shed 3 bases, J shed 3 bases, and the junction held 4 bases outside the gene matches. Germline lookup yields CDR1 SGHVS and CDR2 FNYEAQ. There are 15 residues in the CDR3. This CDR3 is CASSFLQGVYNEQFF. Written as DNA, the CDR3 is TGTGCCAGCAGCTTCTTACAGGGGGTCTACAATGAGCAGTTCTTC.

Only a few counts were recorded for this clone. The V call is TRBV30, the J call TRBJ1-4, with D possibly TRBD1 on 6 matching bases. The CDR3 runs to 13 residues. V gave up 5 bases and J gave up 8 bases, with 15 bases separating them. CDR1 and CDR2 from the germline V gene are GTSNPN and SVGIG (reference sequence). The CDR3 spells CAWGGGTKEKLFF. CDR3 DNA: TGTGCCTGGGGTGGTGGGACAAAGGAAAAACTGTTTTTT.

The V call is TRBV6-1, the J call TRBJ2-1; 8 bases are a match to TRBD2. In germline, CDR1 is MNHNS, CDR2 SASEGT. The CDR3 runs 14 residues. Trimming removed 7 bases from V and 9 bases from J; junction bases left unmatched: 11. The CDR3 sequence is CASTTSGLVGEQFF. The CDR3 DNA is TGTGCCAGCACCACTAGCGGCCTTGTCGGTGAGCAGTTCTTC.

CDR3 residues: CASSEGQGNQPQHF. In DNA, the CDR3 is TGTGCCAGCAGTGAGGGACAGGGGAATCAGCCCCAGCATTTT. The chain uses TRBV6-1 and TRBJ1-5; 10 bases are a match to TRBD1. This CDR3 region has 14 residues. V was clipped by 3 bases and J by 4 bases; unmatched bases: 0. From germline, CDR1 is MNHNS and CDR2 SASEGT.

This rearrangement joins TRBV7-2 to TRBJ2-7; TRBD2 aligns across 7 bases. CDR1 is SGHTA and CDR2 is FQGNSA in the germline V gene. V dropped 1 base and J dropped 3; count of bases not matched to a gene: 6. The CDR3 spans 15 residues. CDR3 nucleotides: TGTGCCAGCAGCTTAGTTGTGGGGGAGGGCTACGAGCAGTACTTC. This gives the protein CASSLVVGEGYEQYF.

A few counts support this clone. This chain links TRBV28 with TRBJ2-5; D is tentatively TRBD1 or TRBD2 (7 bases each). The CDR3 sequence is 15 residues long. The germline V gene encodes CDR1 MDHEN and CDR2 SYDVKM. The ends were cut back, 7 bases at V and 1 base at J, with 16 bases in the middle. The CDR3 here is CASTGGAAFQETQYF. The CDR3 DNA reads as TGTGCCAGCACAGGGGGGGCGGCCTTCCAAGAGACCCAGTACTTC.

This clone was seen a few times. The J gene is TRBJ2-3, the V gene TRBV7-9; 8 bases align to TRBD2. This CDR3 is 15 amino acids long. Germline assignment: CDR1 SEHNR and CDR2 FQNEAQ (reference sequence). V lost 3 bases and J lost 5; bases outside the gene matches: 7. This chain's CDR3 is CASSLSAGGQDTQYF. DNA for the CDR3: TGTGCCAGCAGCTTGTCGGCGGGAGGTCAAGATACGCAGTATTTT.

The chain links TRBV10-2 to TRBJ1-5; D is unclear. The ends were cut back, 0 bases at V and 4 bases at J, with 7 bases in the middle. This CDR3 comprises 14 residues. Germline loops: CDR1 WSHSY, CDR2 SAAADI. Written as DNA, the CDR3 is TGCGCCAGCAGTGAGTCGAGAGGAAATCAGCCCCAGCATTTT. Translating gives CASSESRGNQPQHF.

V usage is TRBV4-1 and J usage is TRBJ2-2; the match to TRBD1 covers 11 bases. The trim removed 3 bases at V and 9 bases at J, leaving 6 bases unmatched. Germline V gives CDR1 MGHRA, CDR2 YSYEKL. The CDR3 totals 15 residues. The CDR3 spells CASSHWTGGNRELFF. In DNA form, the CDR3 reads TGCGCCAGCAGCCACTGGACAGGGGGCAACAGGGAGCTGTTTTTT.

Notes on this clone: A far larger clone is a single base away, which makes a read error likely. Other nucleotide sequences from this sample produce the same CDR3. The chain employs TRBV5-1 and TRBJ2-3; D is undetermined. The germline V gene has CDR1 SGHRS and CDR2 YFSETQ. The CDR3 length is 12 residues. V lost 4 bases, J lost 4 bases, and 7 bases lay in between. This chain's CDR3 is CASSLAADTQYF. In DNA form, the CDR3 reads TGCGCCAGCAGCCTGGCGGCAGATACGCAGTATTTT.

The chain links TRBV5-4 to TRBJ1-1; TRBD1 agrees at 8 bases. The germline V gene encodes CDR1 SGHNT and CDR2 YYREEE (reference sequence). The CDR3 has 17 amino acids. The V segment lost 3 bases and the J segment 5 bases; nucleotides outside the gene matches: 15. CDR3 sequence reads: CASSWTTSTGGGTEAFF. CDR3 nucleotides: TGTGCCAGCAGCTGGACAACGTCAACAGGGGGGGGAACTGAAGCTTTCTTT.

This clone has a handful of counts. The CDR3 nucleotides read TGTGCCAGCAGTTTACGGGGCCTAGGCCACGAGCAGTACTTC. Residues: CASSLRGLGHEQYF. This rearrangement joins TRBV28 to TRBJ2-7; tentatively, D is TRBD1 or TRBD2 (5 bases each). Germline CDR1 MDHEN, CDR2 SYDVKM. The CDR3 is made up of 14 amino acids. V lost 2 bases and J lost 5, with 13 bases in between.

The rearrangement uses TRBV18 and TRBJ2-2, with D uncertain. Trimming left V 8 bases short and J 3 bases short, with 4 bases between. Germline loops: CDR1 KGHSH, CDR2 LQKENI. The CDR3 spans 11 residues. The CDR3 coding sequence is TGTGCCAGCCGGTACACCGGGGAGCTGTTTTTT. It specifies CASRYTGELFF. Full variable domain (rest looked up from reference TRBV18 and TRBJ2-2): NAGVMQNPRHLVRRRGQEARLRCSPMKGHSHVYWYRQLPEEGLKFMVYLQKENIIDESGMPKERFSAEFPKEGPSILRIQQVVRGDSAAYFCASRYTGELFFGEGSRLTVL.

This chain connects TRBV4-1 to TRBJ1-2, with D unresolved. The CDR3 has 13 residues. CDR1 and CDR2 (germline): MGHRA, YSYEKL. V was clipped by 3 bases and J by 3 bases, with 8 bases between them. This chain's CDR3 is CASSQPWDYGYTF. DNA of the CDR3: TGCGCCAGCAGCCAGCCATGGGACTATGGCTACACCTTC.

This clone appeared once. CDR3 region: CASSLSRDTGELFF. The CDR3 DNA reads as TGTGCCAGCAGCTTAAGCAGAGACACCGGGGAGCTGTTTTTT. The genes are TRBV7-7 and TRBJ2-2; D remains unclear. Germline V CDR1 and CDR2: SSHAT, FNYEAQ (reference sequence). V lost 2 bases, J lost 3 bases, and 7 bases lay in between. This CDR3 is 14 amino acids long.

The chain uses TRBV18 and TRBJ2-7; 9 nucleotides match TRBD2. CDR1 KGHSH and CDR2 LQKENI come from the germline V gene. The CDR3 is made up of 15 amino acids. J lost 5 bases, V lost 3 bases, and 8 bases had no gene match. The CDR3 loop reads CASSPGRGRADEQYF. For the CDR3, the DNA is TGTGCCAGCTCACCGGGGCGCGGGAGGGCGGACGAGCAGTACTTC.